The entry below describes one T cell receptor (beta chain). Its target antigen remains unknown. The CDR3 extends 3 residues past the end of the read, so its final part is completed from the germline J gene. The data were obtained in a study of T cells in women clearing cervical HPV infection (dated by TCRdb to the late 2010s). For the study in its entirety: The cases were 25 women with histologically confirmed HPV16-related CIN3 or worse, and 2 of those women had invasive cancers. As quality controls, five blinded duplicates were added to each group, bringing the total to about 60 samples made up of roughly 50 participants and 10 replicates. For cases, a median interval of about 140 days, with an interquartile range of roughly 85 to 220 days, was observed between lesion detection and blood sampling. Median age was roughly 33 years in cases versus just over 37 in controls, and baseline characteristics did not differ significantly. The 20 to 30 controls were women who cleared a single incident HPV16 infection within 12 months without developing precancer or cancer. HLA typing was available for only a few women, so HLA type could not be excluded as a confounder. The exploratory proof-of-principle case-control study was nested within the Guanacaste HPV Natural History Study in Costa Rica and compared TCR repertoires across cervical HPV16 outcomes. Cases and controls were matched on age within five years and on year of sample collection. The parent cohort enrolled about 10,000 women aged 18 or older in Guanacaste, Costa Rica, during about 1992 to 1994 and followed them for less than 8 years. Blood from cases was collected at the visit where the lesion was first found, while blood from controls was collected once the infection could no longer be detected. Study-wide conclusions, independent of this receptor: Lower TRBV6-7 relative abundance was observed in cases than in controls (roughly 0.12% versus 0.15%; Bonferroni P = 0.0008). Random forest classifiers combining richness and V gene abundances distinguished cases from controls with an estimated AUC of 0.83. Across sequencing depths, CIN3+ cases showed significantly higher TCR repertoire richness than controls, but evenness did not differ between the groups. Because of the cross-sectional design, the study could not determine whether the associations came before infection or resulted from infection, and neither effector/memory subsets nor HPV-specific T cells were isolated. T-cell numbers per sample were unknown, so richness differences could reflect varying T-cell content rather than repertoire biology.

Every participant had a single incident cervical HPV16 infection, and prevalent HPV16 infections were excluded. Cervical HPV DNA was detected with MY09/MY11 PCR, and genotyping was done by dot-blot hybridization. Under 19 mL of heparinized blood were centrifuged, and the buffy coat was aliquoted, frozen at -30°C, then stored at -80°C. QIAGEN kits were used to extract genomic DNA from buffy coat specimens. The immunoSEQ assay used multiplex PCR to amplify TCR beta CDR3 regions from an average of about 1,200 ng of genomic DNA per sample. Primer bias was corrected in the assay by using a complete synthetic TCR repertoire to establish an amplification baseline. The amplicons were sequenced using the Illumina platform. From the authors' description of their analysis: Sequences were error-corrected by clustering with frequency ratios and a modified nearest-neighbor algorithm and were then analyzed in the immunoSEQ Analyzer with IMGT gene definitions. TCR richness and evenness were averaged over 20 rarefaction repeats at each rarefaction depth, excluding samples with fewer sequences than the depth. Relative abundances of V, D and J genes were compared between groups using Wilcoxon rank sum tests, with FDR correction applied. An intraclass correlation of roughly 95% for TCR richness and an average of about 77% across 66 gene segments were obtained from the blinded duplicates. In its TCRdb copy, this immuneACCESS table keeps in-frame sequences only and misses some clones. Where compared with another copy, unresolved V genes explain less than half of these, and the others have no known cause. That table furnishes V, J and clone size, whereas the DNA furnished D and trimming. This specimen's table enumerates roughly 25,000 clones. The ten biggest clones cover about 6% of the sample.

Via the germline V gene, CDR1 is SNHLY and CDR2 FYNNEI. The CDR3 holds 11 amino acids from the cysteine to the phenylalanine. The DNA has 24 bases, all within the CDR3, and is read from base 1. This sequence uses TRBV2 and TRBJ1-2; there is no confident call for the D gene. The receptor's source is a woman between 18 and 70 years old with a cervical HPV16 infection that either progressed to CIN3+ or cleared (not recorded which). Sequencing was done on a sample of blood buffy coat. The CDR3 has the sequence CASSVDSDYTF. Incomplete CDR3 DNA: TGTGCCAGCAGTGTAGACTCAGAC. Outside the CDR3, residues come from the reference TRBV2 and TRBJ1-2 proteins, so the full variable domain is: EPEVTQTPSHQVTQMGQEVILRCVPISNHLYFYWYRQILGQKVEFLVSFYNNEISEKSEIFDDQFSVERPDGSNFTLKIRSTKLEDSAMYFCASSVDSDYTFGSGTRLTVV.